The present T cell receptor (beta chain) was sequenced within a study of T cell repertoires in cytomegalovirus infection. On the study more broadly: Public signatures in TCR beta pointed to CMV infection and matching HLA type.

About this clonotype: The antigen is unknown.

Germline V gene data show CDR1 as SGHVS and CDR2 as FNYEAQ. This CDR3 spans 15 amino acids. V was trimmed by 1 base and J by 1 base, leaving 11 bases between them. TCRdb processed the reads anew with MiXCR; each CDR3 protein has one entry. The sample holds more than 20,000 distinct CDR3 sequences, 42% seen once. The chain carries TRBV7-6 and TRBJ2-7; possible D gene TRBD2, 5 bases. The source is a human donor in good health (CMV status not recorded). Some clones in this sample may be carry-over from other donors' samples. The source was CD8+ T cells from cultured PBMCs, collected from culture after CMV antigen stimulation. The CDR3 DNA sequence: TGTGCCAGCAGCTTAGAGGTCTCGGGGTCCTACGAGCAGTACTTC. Protein sequence: CASSLEVSGSYEQYF.